A single T cell receptor beta chain is shown here with its context. Its antigen remains unknown. This entry comes from a study of CD8 T cells in ankylosing spondylitis. Findings of the study overall: Significantly higher representation of disease-linked clones was reported for matched ankylosing spondylitis synovial fluid. CD8+ disease-linked clones were present at relatively low frequencies in blood.

CDR1 LGHNT and CDR2 FRNRAP come from the germline V gene. The CDR3 spans 15 residues. Trimming shortened V by 7 bases and J by 2 bases, and 16 bases separated the two germline ends. In making TCR beta libraries, quantitative 5'-RACE with molecular barcodes was used. In TCRdb, the 5' RACE reads were re-called with MiXCR into one record per CDR3 protein. The sample holds about 250,000 distinct CDR3 sequences; roughly 32% are singletons and the top ten take about 4.2%. The sample consisted of blood, either unsorted or a sorted T cell fraction (not recorded which). This TCR derives from a male donor with ankylosing spondylitis or in good health (not recorded which). The chain carries TRBV12-5 and TRBJ2-3, with a tentative D call TRBD1 (6 bases). In DNA form, the CDR3 reads TGTGCTAGTGCCAAAACACAGGGCTACACAGATACGCAGTATTTT. Residues: CASAKTQGYTDTQYF. The full variable domain, rest sourced from reference TRBV12-5 and TRBJ2-3, is DARVTQTPRHKVTEMGQEVTMRCQPILGHNTVFWYRQTMMQGLELLAYFRNRAPLDDSGMPKDRFSAEMPDATLATLKIQPSEPRDSAVYFCASAKTQGYTDTQYFGPGTRLTVL.